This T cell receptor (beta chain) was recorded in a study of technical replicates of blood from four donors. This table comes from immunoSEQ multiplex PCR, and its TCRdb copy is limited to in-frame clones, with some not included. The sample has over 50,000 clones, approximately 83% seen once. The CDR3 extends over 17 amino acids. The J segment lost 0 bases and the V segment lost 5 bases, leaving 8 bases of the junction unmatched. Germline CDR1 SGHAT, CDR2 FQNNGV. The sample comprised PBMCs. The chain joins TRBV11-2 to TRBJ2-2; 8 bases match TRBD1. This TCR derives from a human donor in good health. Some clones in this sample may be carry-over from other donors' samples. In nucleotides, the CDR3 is TGTGCCAGCAGCCGTTACAGGGGGAGCGCGAACACCGGGGAGCTGTTTTTT. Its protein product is CASSRYRGSANTGELFF.